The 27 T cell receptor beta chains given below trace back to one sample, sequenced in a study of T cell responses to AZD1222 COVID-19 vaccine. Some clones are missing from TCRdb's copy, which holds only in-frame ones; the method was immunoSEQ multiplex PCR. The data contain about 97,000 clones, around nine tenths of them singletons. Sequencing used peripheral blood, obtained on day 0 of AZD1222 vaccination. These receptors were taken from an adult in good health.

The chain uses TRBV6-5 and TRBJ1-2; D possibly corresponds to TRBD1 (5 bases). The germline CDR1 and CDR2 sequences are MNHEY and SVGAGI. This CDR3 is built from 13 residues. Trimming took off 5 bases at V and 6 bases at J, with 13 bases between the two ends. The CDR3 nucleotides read TGTGCCAGCAGTAGACAGACAAGTAATGGCTACACCTTC. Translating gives CASSRQTSNGYTF.

The CDR3: CASSYLMNTEAFF. As DNA, the CDR3 is TGTGCCAGCAGTTACTTAATGAACACTGAAGCTTTCTTT. J is TRBJ1-1 and V is TRBV6-6; D remains unclear. V lost 1 base to trimming and J lost 0 bases, with 3 bases between them. This CDR3 has 13 amino acids. Germline loops: CDR1 MNHNY, CDR2 SVGAGI (reference sequence).

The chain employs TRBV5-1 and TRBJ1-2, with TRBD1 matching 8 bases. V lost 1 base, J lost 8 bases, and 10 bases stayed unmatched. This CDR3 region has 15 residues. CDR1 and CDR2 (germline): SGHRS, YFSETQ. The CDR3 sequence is CASSLSMGTGGGYTF. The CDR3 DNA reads TGCGCCAGCAGCTTGAGCATGGGGACAGGCGGCGGCTACACCTTC.

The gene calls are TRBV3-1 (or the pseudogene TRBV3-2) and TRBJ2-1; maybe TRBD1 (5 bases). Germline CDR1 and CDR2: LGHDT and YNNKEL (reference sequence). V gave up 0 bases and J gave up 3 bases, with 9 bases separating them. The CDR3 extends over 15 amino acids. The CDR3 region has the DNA TGTGCCAGCAGCCAAGAAGGGGTCAACTACAATGAGCAGTTCTTC. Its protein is CASSQEGVNYNEQFF.

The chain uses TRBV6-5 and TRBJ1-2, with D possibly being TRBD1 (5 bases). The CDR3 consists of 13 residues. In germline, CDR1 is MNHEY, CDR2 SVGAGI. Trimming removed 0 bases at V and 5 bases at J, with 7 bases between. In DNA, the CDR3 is TGTGCCAGCAGTTACTCGGGGACGTATGGCTACACCTTC. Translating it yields CASSYSGTYGYTF.

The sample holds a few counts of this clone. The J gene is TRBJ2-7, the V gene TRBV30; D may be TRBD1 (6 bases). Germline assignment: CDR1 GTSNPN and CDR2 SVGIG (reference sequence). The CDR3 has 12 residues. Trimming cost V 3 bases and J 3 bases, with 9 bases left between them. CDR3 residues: CAWSPQGYEQYF. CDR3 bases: TGTGCCTGGAGCCCACAGGGCTACGAGCAGTACTTC.

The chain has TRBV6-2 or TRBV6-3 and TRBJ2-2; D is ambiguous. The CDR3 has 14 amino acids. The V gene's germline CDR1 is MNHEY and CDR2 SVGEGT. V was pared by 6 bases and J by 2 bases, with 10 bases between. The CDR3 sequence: CASSTSTNTGELFF. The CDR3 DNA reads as TGTGCCAGCAGCACCTCGACAAACACCGGGGAGCTGTTTTTT.

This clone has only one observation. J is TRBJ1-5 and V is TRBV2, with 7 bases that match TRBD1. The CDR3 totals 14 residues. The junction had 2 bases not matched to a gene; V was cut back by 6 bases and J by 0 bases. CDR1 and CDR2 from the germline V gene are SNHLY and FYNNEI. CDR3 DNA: TGTGCCAGCAGAGACAGGGTTAGCAATCAGCCCCAGCATTTT. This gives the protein CASRDRVSNQPQHF.

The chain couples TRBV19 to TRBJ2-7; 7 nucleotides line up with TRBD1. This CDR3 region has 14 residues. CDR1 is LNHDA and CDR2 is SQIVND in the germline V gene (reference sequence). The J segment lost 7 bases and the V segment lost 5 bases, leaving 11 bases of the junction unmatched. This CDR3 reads CASSLGQYPGEQYF. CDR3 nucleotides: TGTGCCAGTAGTTTGGGACAGTATCCCGGAGAGCAGTACTTC.

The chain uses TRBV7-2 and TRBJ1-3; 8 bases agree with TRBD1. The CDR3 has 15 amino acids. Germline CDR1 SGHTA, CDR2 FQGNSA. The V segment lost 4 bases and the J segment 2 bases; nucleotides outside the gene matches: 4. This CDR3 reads CASSSQGATGNTIYF. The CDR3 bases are TGTGCCAGCAGCTCCCAGGGGGCGACTGGAAACACCATATATTTT.

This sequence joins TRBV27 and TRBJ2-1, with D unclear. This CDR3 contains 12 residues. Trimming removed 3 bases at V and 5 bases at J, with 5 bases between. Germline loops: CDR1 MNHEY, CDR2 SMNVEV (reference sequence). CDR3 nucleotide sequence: TGTGCCAGCAGTTTTCGCAACAATGAGCAGTTCTTC. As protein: CASSFRNNEQFF.

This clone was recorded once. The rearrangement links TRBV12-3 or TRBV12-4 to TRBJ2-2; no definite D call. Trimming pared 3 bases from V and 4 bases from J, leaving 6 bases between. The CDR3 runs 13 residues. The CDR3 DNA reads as TGTGCCAGCAGTTTTGATCGCACCGGGGAGCTGTTTTTT. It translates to CASSFDRTGELFF.

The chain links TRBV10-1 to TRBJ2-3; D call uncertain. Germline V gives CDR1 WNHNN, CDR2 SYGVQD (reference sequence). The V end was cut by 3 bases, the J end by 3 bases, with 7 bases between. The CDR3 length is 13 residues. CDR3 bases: TGCGCCAGCAGTGATCAGGTGACAGATACGCAGTATTTT. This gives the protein CASSDQVTDTQYF.

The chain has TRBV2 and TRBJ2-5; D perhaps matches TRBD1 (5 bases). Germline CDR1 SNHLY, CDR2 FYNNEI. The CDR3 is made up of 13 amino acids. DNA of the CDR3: TGTGCGCTAGACCCACAGGACCGGGAGACCCAGTACTTC. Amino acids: CALDPQDRETQYF.

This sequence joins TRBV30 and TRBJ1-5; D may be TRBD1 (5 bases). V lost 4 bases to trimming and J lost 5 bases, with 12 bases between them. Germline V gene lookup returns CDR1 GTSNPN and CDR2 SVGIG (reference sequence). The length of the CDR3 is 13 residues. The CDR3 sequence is CAWTDSGDQPQHF. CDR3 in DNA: TGTGCCTGGACCGACAGTGGCGATCAGCCCCAGCATTTT.

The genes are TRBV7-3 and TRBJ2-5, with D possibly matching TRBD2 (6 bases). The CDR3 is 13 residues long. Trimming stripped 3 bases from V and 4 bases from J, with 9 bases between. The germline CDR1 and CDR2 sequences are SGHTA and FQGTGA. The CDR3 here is CASSLTSRETQYF. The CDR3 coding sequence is TGTGCCAGCAGCTTGACTAGTAGAGAGACCCAGTACTTC.

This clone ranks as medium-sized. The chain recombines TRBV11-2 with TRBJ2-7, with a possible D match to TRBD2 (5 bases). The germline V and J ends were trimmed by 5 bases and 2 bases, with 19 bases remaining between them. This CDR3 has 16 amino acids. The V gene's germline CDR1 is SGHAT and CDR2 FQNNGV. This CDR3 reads CASSADGVGVTYEQYF. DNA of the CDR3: TGTGCCAGCAGCGCAGACGGGGTTGGGGTTACCTACGAGCAGTACTTC.

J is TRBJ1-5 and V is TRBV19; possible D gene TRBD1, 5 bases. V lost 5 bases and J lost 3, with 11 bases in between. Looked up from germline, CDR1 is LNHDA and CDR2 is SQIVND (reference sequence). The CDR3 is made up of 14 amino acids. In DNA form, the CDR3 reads TGTGCCAGTAGTGAACAGGCGTACAATCAGCCCCAGCATTTT. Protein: CASSEQAYNQPQHF.

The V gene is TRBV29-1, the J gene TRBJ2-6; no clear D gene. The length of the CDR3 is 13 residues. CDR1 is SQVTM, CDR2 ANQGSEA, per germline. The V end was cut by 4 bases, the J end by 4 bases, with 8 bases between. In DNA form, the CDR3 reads TGCAGCGTTGTTTTGTCGGGGGCCAACGTCCTGACTTTC. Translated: CSVVLSGANVLTF.

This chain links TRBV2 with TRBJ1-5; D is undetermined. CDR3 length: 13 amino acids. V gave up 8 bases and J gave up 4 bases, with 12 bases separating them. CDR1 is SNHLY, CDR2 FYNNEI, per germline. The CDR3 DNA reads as TGTGCCAGCTGCCAGGCCAGAAATCAGCCCCAGCATTTT. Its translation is CASCQARNQPQHF.

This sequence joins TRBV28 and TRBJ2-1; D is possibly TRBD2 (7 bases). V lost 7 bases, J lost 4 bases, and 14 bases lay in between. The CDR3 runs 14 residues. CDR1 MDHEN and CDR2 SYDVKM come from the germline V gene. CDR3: CASTLGGGYNEQFF. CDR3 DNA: TGTGCCAGCACCTTAGGGGGGGGGTACAATGAGCAGTTCTTC.

CDR3 region: CASSSQGGIGNTQYF. The CDR3 bases are TGTGCCAGCAGCTCCCAGGGGGGTATCGGAAATACGCAGTATTTT. V is TRBV7-2 and J is TRBJ2-3; a weak D match, TRBD1 (7 bases). V was shortened by 4 bases and J by 7 bases, with 18 bases between the two germline ends. The germline V gene has CDR1 SGHTA and CDR2 FQGNSA. This CDR3 is built from 15 residues.

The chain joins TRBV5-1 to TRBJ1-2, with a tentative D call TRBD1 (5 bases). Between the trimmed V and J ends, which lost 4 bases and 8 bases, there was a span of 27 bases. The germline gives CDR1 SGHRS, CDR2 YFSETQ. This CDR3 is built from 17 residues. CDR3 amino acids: CASSKYNRRDDGSGYTF. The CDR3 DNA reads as TGCGCCAGCAGCAAATACAACCGCCGGGACGATGGAAGCGGCTACACCTTC.

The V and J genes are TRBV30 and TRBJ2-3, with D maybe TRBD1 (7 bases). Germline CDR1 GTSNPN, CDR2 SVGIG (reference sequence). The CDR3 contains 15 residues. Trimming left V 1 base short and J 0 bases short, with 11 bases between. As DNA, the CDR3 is TGTGCCTGGAGTGAGTCAGGGGGGAGCACAGATACGCAGTATTTT. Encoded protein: CAWSESGGSTDTQYF.

The CDR3 loop is CASSLGVAGNTIYF. CDR3 nucleotide sequence: TGCGCCAGCAGCTTGGGAGTGGCTGGAAACACCATATATTTT. This rearrangement joins TRBV5-1 to TRBJ1-3; D gene uncertain. This CDR3 has 14 residues. From germline, CDR1 is SGHRS and CDR2 YFSETQ. Deletions cut 0 bases from V and 2 bases from J, with 6 bases between.

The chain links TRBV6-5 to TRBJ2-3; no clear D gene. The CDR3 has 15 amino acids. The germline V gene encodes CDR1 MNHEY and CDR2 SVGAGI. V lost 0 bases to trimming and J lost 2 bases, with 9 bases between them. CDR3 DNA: TGTGCCAGCAGTTACTCAAACAGTTTCACAGATACGCAGTATTTT. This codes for CASSYSNSFTDTQYF.

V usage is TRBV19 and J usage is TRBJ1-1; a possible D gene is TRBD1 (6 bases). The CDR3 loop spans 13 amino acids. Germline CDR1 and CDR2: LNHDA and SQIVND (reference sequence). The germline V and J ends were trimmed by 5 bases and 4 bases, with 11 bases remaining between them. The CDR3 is CASSQGRVTEAFF. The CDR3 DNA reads TGTGCCAGTAGTCAGGGGAGGGTCACTGAAGCTTTCTTT.